The present entry profiles one T cell receptor (beta chain) with its context. Germline V CDR1 and CDR2: MGHDK, SYGVNS. This CDR3 has 12 amino acids. Trimming took off 5 bases at V and 5 bases at J, with 10 bases between the two ends. In the study's own analysis: Counts of nucleated cells, estimated from reference gene primer amplification, were obtained. Sequencing used immunoSEQ multiplex PCR; TCRdb keeps in-frame clones, though not all of them. The V and J calls and clone size are taken from that table; D and trimming were inferred from the DNA. In the table there are roughly 200,000 clones, 80% of which are singletons. The source of the sample is a study of blood T cell repertoires in COVID-19. Study-wide context: The samples span acute and convalescent COVID-19 from the United States, Italy and Spain. PBMCs, B-cell-depleted T cells, or T cells provided the cDNA or gDNA that made up the material.

V usage is TRBV25-1 and J usage is TRBJ2-7; D might be TRBD1 (5 bases). The origin of this receptor is a woman in her 70s with acute or convalescent COVID-19. The sample taken for sequencing was peripheral blood. The CDR3 DNA is TGTGCCAGCAGTACCAGGGTAGACGAGCAGTACTTC. Translating gives CASSTRVDEQYF.